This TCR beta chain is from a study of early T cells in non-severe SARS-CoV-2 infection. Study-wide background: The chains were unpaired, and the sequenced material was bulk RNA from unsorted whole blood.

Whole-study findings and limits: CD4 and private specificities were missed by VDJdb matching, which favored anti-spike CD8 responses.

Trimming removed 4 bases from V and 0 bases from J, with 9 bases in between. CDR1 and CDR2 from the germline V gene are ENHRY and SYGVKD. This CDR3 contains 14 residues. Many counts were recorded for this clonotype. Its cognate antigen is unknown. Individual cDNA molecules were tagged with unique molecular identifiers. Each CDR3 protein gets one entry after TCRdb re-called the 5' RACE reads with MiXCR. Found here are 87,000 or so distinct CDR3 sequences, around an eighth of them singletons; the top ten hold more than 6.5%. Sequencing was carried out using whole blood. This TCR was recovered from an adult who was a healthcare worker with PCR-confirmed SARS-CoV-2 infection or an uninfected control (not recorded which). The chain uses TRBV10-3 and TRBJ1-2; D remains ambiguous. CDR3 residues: CAISAGRANYGYTF. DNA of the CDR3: TGTGCCATCAGTGCCGGCCGGGCTAACTATGGCTACACCTTC.